This T cell receptor (beta chain) was obtained from a study of Graves' ophthalmopathy and Graves' hyperthyroidism. Study-wide results and caveats: Between ophthalmopathy and stable hyperthyroidism, a 13-signature model drew a separation with 85% to 90% sensitivity and 70% to 84% specificity.

Germline CDR1 reads DFQATT; CDR2 reads SNEGSKA (reference sequence). V was pared by 0 bases and J by 4 bases, with 8 bases of the junction left unmatched. The CDR3 covers 18 residues. RNA transcripts served as template for amplifying TCR beta CDR3 sequences. The library came from an HTBI-primed first-round RT-PCR and a second-round multiplex PCR. TCRdb independently ran MiXCR on the multiplex PCR reads; one entry per CDR3 protein. The data contain about 740,000 distinct CDR3 sequences, 40% of them singletons. In donors with ophthalmopathy, activity was moderate-to-severe, with CAS ≥3, NOSPECS ≥4 and duration under 3 months. Diagnosis was based on clinical symptoms, serum thyroxine, TRAb, thyroid ultrasound and orbital computed tomography. As regards this clonotype: Its antigen is still unknown. Given the absence of the conserved phenylalanine or tryptophan at the CDR3 end, a read error is likely.

The chain is built from TRBV20-1 and TRBJ2-6, with 11 bases fitting TRBD2. The source material was peripheral blood. The clonotype was recovered from an adult man with Graves' ophthalmopathy. CDR3 amino acids: CSARDPIAGGPGANVLTS. Here the CDR3 DNA reads TGCAGTGCTAGAGATCCGATAGCGGGAGGGCCGGGGGCCAACGTCCTGACTTCC.